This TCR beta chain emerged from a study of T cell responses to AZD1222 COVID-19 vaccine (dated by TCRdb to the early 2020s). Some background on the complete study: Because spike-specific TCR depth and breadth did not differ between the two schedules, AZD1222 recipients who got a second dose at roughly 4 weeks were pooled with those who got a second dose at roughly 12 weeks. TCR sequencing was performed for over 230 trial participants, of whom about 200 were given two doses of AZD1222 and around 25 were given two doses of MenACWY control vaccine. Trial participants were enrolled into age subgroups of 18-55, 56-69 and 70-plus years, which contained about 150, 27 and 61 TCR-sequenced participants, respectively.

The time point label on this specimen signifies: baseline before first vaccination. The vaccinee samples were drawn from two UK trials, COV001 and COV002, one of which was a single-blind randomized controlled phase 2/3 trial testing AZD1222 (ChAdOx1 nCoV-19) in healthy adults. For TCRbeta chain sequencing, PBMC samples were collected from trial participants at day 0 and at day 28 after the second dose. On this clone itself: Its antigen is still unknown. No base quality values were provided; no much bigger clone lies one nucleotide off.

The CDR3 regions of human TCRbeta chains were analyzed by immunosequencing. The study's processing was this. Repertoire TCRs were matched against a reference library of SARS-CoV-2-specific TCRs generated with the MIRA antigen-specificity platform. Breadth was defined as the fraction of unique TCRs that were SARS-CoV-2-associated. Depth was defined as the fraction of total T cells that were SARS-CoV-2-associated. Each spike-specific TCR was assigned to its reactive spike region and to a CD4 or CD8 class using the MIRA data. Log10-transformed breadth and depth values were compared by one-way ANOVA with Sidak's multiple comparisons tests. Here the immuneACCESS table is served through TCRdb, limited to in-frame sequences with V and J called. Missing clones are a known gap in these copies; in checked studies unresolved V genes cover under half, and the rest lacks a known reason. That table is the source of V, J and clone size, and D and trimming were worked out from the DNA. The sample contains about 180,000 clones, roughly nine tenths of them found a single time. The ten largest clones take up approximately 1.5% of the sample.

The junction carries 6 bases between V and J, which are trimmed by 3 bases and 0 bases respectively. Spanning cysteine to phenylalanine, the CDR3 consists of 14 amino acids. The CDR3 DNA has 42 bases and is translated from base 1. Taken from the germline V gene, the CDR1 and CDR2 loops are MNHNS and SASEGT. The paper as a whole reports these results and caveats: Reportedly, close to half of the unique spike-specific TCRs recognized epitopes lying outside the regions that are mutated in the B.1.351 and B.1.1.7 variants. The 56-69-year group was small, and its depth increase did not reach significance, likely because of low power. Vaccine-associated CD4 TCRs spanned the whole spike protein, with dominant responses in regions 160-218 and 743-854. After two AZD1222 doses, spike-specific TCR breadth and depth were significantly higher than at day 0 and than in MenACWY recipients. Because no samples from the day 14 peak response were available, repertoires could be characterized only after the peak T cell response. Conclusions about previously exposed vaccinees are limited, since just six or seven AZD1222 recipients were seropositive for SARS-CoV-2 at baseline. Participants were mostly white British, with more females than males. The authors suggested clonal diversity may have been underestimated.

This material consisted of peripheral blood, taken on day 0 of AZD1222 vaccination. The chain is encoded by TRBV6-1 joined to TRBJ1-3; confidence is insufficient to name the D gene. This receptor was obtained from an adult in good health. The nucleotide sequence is TGTGCCAGCAGTGACGACGTCTCTGGAAACACCATATATTTT. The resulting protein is CASSDDVSGNTIYF.